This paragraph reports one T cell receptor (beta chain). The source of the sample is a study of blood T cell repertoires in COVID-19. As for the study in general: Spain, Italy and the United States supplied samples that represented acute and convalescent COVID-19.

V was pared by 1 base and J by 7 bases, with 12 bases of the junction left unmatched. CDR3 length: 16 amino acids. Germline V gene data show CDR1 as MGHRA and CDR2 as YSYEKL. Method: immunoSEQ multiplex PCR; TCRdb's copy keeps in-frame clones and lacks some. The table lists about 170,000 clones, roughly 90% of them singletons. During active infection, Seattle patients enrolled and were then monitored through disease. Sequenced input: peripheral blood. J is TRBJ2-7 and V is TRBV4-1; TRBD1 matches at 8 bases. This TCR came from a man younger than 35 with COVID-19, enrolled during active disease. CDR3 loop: CASSQGPGTGPGEQYF. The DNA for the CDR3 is TGCGCCAGCAGCCAAGGCCCCGGGACAGGTCCGGGGGAGCAGTACTTC.